Below, 10 T cell receptor beta chains from the same sample are listed, as sequenced in a study of regulatory T cells in long-lasting Graves disease. As for time point: newly diagnosed GD, antithyroid drugs for less than 3 months. PBMCs were the source of the RNA used for TCR sequencing. The authors built TCR beta libraries using iRepertoire HTBI primers and Arm-PCR of CDR3 regions. TCRdb re-analysed the multiplex PCR reads in MiXCR, keeping a single row per CDR3 protein. Of about 310,000 distinct CDR3 sequences in the sample, over 15% were seen once. Here the sequenced sample was peripheral blood mononuclear cells (PBMCs), taken at new diagnosis, from a patient treated with antithyroid drugs. The receptors stem from a female donor with Graves disease.

The sample holds many counts of this clonotype. The gene calls are TRBV2 and TRBJ2-1; TRBD2 matches 7 bases. Germline V gene sequence: CDR1 SNHLY, CDR2 FYNNEI. V shed 2 bases, J shed 8 bases, and the junction held 12 bases outside the gene matches. CDR3 size: 16 residues. The DNA of the CDR3 is TGTGCCAGCAGTGAAAGTGGTGGGAGGGCCCTCTATGAGCAGTTCTTC. Translating gives CASSESGGRALYEQFF. Variable domain in full (rest from reference TRBV2 and TRBJ2-1): EPEVTQTPSHQVTQMGQEVILRCVPISNHLYFYWYRQILGQKVEFLVSFYNNEISEKSEIFDDQFSVERPDGSNFTLKIRSTKLEDSAMYFCASSESGGRALYEQFFGPGTRLTVL.

This clonotype was found many times. CDR3 sequence reads: CASSQVVSGDYNSPLHF. For the CDR3, the DNA is TGCGCCAGCAGCCAAGTGGTGTCAGGGGACTATAATTCACCCCTCCACTTT. The V and J genes are TRBV4-1 and TRBJ1-6, with a weak D call TRBD1 (6 bases). This CDR3 contains 17 residues. CDR1 is MGHRA, CDR2 YSYEKL, per germline. The V gene lost 1 base and the J gene lost 3 bases, with 13 bases spanning the gap.

This clonotype was counted at least ten times. V is TRBV28 and J is TRBJ2-1; a weak D match, TRBD2 (6 bases). The CDR3 covers 13 residues. Germline lookup yields CDR1 MDHEN and CDR2 SYDVKM. Trimming removed 7 bases at V and 4 bases at J, with 11 bases between. This chain's CDR3 is CASTLSGYNEQFF. The CDR3 DNA sequence: TGTGCCAGCACCTTAAGCGGGTACAATGAGCAGTTCTTC.

The V and J genes are TRBV29-1 and TRBJ2-1; the D gene is possibly TRBD2 (5 bases). The CDR3 runs 16 residues. Germline V gene lookup returns CDR1 SQVTM and CDR2 ANQGSEA. Trimming left V 4 bases short and J 5 bases short, with 21 bases between. CDR3 amino acids: CSVAAHEKHGDNEQFF. DNA of the CDR3: TGCAGCGTTGCCGCGCACGAAAAACACGGGGACAATGAGCAGTTCTTC.

This clonotype was observed many times. The CDR3: CASSPGTGHNQPQHF. CDR3 coding DNA: TGTGCCAGCAGCCCAGGGACAGGGCACAATCAGCCCCAGCATTTT. The chain couples TRBV5-4 to TRBJ1-5; 9 nucleotides match TRBD1. The CDR3 spans 15 residues. The J segment lost 3 bases and the V segment lost 4 bases, leaving 5 bases of the junction unmatched. CDR1 and CDR2 (germline): SGHNT, YYREEE (reference sequence).

V is TRBV5-1 and J is TRBJ2-7; 7 nucleotides line up with TRBD2. This CDR3 has 16 amino acids. Trimming cost V 0 bases and J 4 bases; bases outside gene matches: 10. From germline, CDR1 is SGHRS and CDR2 YFSETQ. CDR3 coding DNA: TGCGCCAGCAGCTTGGATGCCGGGGGGACTCCGTACGAGCAGTACTTC. Its translation: CASSLDAGGTPYEQYF.

In this sample, this clonotype turned up a few times. The chain links TRBV9 to TRBJ2-5, with D tentatively TRBD2 (7 bases). Germline V gene sequence: CDR1 SGDLS, CDR2 YYNGEE. CDR3 size: 14 residues. The germline V and J ends were trimmed by 0 bases and 3 bases, with 9 bases remaining between them. The CDR3: CASSVEGGKETQYF. Written as DNA, the CDR3 is TGTGCCAGCAGCGTAGAGGGGGGGAAAGAGACCCAGTACTTC.

In this sample, this clonotype turned up a few times. One end of the junction is discordant with germline, which a read error may explain. This chain connects TRBV20-1 to TRBJ2-7; D perhaps matches TRBD2 (6 bases). The CDR3 runs 16 residues. From germline, CDR1 is DFQATT and CDR2 SNEGSKA (reference sequence). As DNA, the CDR3 is TGCAGTGCTAGAGATGTTCCAGGAGGGCCCTCCCACGAGCAGTACTTC. Amino acids: CSARDVPGGPSHEQYF.

This clonotype has a handful of counts. CDR3 sequence reads: CASSVVTGGLHTGELFF. The CDR3 coding sequence is TGTGCCAGCAGCGTAGTAACGGGAGGGCTCCACACCGGGGAGCTGTTTTTT. The chain links TRBV9 to TRBJ2-2; 8 bases match TRBD2. CDR3 length: 17 amino acids. Per the germline V gene, CDR1 is SGDLS and CDR2 is YYNGEE. V gave up 0 bases and J gave up 3 bases; unmatched junction bases: 7.

This clonotype was detected ten times or more. The J gene is TRBJ2-7, the V gene TRBV29-1, with 7 bases that match TRBD2. The CDR3 consists of 12 residues. V gave up 4 bases and J gave up 2 bases; unmatched junction bases: 2. Germline values: CDR1 SQVTM, CDR2 ANQGSEA. CDR3 sequence: CSVGGGPYEQYF. CDR3 nucleotides: TGCAGCGTTGGGGGGGGACCCTACGAGCAGTACTTC.